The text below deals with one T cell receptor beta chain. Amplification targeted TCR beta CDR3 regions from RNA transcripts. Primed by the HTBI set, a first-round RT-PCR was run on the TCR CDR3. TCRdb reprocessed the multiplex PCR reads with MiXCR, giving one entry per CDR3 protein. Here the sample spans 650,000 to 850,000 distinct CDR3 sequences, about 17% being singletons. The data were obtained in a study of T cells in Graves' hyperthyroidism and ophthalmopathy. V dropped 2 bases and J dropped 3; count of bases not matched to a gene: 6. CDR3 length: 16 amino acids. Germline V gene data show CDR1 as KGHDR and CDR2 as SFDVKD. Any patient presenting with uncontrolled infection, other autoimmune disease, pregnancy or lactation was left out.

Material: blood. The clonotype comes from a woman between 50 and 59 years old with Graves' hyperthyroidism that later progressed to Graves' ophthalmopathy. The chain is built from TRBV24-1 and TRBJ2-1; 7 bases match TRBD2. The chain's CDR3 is CATSDSGGLYYNEQFF. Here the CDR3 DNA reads TGTGCCACCAGTGATTCGGGGGGACTTTACTACAATGAGCAGTTCTTC.